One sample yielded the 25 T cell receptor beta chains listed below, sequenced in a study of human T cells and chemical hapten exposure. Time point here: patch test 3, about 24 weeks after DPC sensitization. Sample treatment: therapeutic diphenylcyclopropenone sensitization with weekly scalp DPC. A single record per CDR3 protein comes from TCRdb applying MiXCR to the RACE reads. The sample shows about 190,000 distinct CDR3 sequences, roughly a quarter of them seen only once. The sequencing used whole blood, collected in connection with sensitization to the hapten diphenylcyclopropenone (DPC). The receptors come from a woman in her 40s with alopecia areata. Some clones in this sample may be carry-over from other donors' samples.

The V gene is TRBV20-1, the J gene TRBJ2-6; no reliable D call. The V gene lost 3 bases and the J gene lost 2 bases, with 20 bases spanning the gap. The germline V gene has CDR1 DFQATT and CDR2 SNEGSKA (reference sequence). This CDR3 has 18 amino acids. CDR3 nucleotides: TGCAGTGCTAGTGGACCGGGTCCTAAGCGAACTGGGGCCAACGTCCTGACTTTC. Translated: CSASGPGPKRTGANVLTF.

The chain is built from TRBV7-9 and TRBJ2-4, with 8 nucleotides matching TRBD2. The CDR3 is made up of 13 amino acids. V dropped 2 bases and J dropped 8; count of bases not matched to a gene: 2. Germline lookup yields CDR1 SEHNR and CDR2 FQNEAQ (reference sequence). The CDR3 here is CASSLSAGDIQYF. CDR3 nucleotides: TGTGCCAGCAGCTTATCAGCGGGAGACATTCAGTACTTC.

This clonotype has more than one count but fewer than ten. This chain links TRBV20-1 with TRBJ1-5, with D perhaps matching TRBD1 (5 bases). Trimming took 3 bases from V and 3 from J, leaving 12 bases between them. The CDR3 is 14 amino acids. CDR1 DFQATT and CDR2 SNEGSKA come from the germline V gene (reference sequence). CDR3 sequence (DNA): TGCAGTGCTAGCGTCCGGGACCTCAATCAGCCCCAGCATTTT. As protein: CSASVRDLNQPQHF.

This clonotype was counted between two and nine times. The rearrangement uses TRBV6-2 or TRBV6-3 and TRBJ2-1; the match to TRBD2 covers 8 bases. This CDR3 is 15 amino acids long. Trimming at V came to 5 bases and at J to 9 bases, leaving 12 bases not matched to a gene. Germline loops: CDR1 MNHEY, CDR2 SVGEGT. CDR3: CASSLSGASLVEQFF. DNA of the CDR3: TGTGCCAGCAGTCTTAGCGGGGCCAGCCTCGTTGAGCAGTTCTTC.

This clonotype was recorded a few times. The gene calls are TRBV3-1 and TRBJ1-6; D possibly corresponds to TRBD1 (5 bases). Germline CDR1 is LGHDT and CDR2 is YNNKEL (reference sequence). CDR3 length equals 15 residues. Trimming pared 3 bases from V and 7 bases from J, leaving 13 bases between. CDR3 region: CASSQEGLVNSPLHF. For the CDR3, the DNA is TGTGCCAGCAGCCAGGAGGGACTCGTGAATTCACCCCTCCACTTT.

The CDR3: CASSALGGTDTQYF. DNA of the CDR3: TGTGCCAGCAGCGCGCTAGGCGGCACAGATACGCAGTATTTT. The chain joins TRBV7-2 to TRBJ2-3; D is ambiguous. V lost 5 bases, J lost 1 base, and 10 bases lay in between. This CDR3 region has 14 residues. Germline CDR1 and CDR2: SGHTA and FQGNSA.

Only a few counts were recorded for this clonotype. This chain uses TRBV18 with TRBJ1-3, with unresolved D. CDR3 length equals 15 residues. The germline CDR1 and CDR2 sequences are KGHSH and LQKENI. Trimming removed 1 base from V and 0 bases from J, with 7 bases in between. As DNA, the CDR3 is TGTGCCAGCTCACCACGGGCCAGCTCTGGAAACACCATATATTTT. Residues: CASSPRASSGNTIYF.

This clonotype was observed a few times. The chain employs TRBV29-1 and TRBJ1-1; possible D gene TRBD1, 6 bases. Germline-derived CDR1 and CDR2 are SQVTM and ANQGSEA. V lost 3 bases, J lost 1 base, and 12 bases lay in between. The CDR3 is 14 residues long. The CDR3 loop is CSVEGPGQNTEAFF. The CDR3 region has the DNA TGCAGCGTTGAGGGCCCGGGACAGAACACTGAAGCTTTCTTT.

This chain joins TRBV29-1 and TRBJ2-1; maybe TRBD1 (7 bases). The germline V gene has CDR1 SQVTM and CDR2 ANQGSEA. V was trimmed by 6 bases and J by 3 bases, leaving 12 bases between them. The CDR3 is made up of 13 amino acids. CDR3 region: CSVAGQIYNEQFF. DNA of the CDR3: TGCAGCGTCGCGGGACAGATCTACAATGAGCAGTTCTTC.

The CDR3 loop is CAIRSSTEGGYEQYF. As DNA, the CDR3 is TGTGCCATCAGGAGCTCTACGGAGGGAGGCTACGAGCAGTACTTC. The gene calls are TRBV10-3 and TRBJ2-7; the D gene is possibly TRBD2 (6 bases). There are 15 residues in the CDR3. Per germline, CDR1 ENHRY and CDR2 SYGVKD. V was clipped by 6 bases and J by 3 bases, with 18 bases between them.

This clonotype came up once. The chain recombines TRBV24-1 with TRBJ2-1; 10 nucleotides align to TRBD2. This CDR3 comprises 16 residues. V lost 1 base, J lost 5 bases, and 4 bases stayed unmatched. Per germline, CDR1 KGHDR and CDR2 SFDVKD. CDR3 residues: CATSDFGTSDNNEQFF. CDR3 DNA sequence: TGTGCCACCAGTGATTTTGGGACTAGCGACAACAATGAGCAGTTCTTC.

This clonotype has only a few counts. CDR3 in DNA: TGTGCCAGCAGCGTCGGGACCGGGCCTTATGGCTACACCTTC. This gives the protein CASSVGTGPYGYTF. V and J are TRBV12-3 or TRBV12-4 and TRBJ1-2, with D tentatively TRBD1 (5 bases). The CDR3 sequence is 14 residues long. Trimming left V 6 bases short and J 5 bases short, with 16 bases between.

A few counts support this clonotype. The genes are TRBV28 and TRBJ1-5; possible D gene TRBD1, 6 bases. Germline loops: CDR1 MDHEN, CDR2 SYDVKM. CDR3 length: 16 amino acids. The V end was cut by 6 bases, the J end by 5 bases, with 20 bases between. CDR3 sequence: CASSLWGAGAHQPQHF. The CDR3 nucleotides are TGTGCCAGCAGCCTTTGGGGGGCAGGGGCCCATCAGCCCCAGCATTTT.

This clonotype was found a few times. The CDR3: CAISGTQETQYF. CDR3 nucleotides: TGTGCCATCAGCGGGACACAAGAGACCCAGTACTTC. This chain uses TRBV10-3 with TRBJ2-5; a possible D gene is TRBD1 (6 bases). Trimming shortened V by 6 bases and J by 2 bases, and 7 bases separated the two germline ends. This CDR3 contains 12 residues. The germline V gene has CDR1 ENHRY and CDR2 SYGVKD.

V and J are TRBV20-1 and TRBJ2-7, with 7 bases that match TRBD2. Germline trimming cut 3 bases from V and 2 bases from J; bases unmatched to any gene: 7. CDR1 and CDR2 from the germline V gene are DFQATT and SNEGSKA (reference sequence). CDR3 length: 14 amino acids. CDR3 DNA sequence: TGCAGTGCTAGGAGGTCTAGCGGAACCTACGAGCAGTACTTC. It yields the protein CSARRSSGTYEQYF.

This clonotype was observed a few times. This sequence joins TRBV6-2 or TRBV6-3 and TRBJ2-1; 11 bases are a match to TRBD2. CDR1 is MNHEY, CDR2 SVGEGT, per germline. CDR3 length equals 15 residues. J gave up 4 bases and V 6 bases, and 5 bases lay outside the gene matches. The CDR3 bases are TGTGCCAGCAGAATACTAGCGGGAGTTTACAATGAGCAGTTCTTC. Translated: CASRILAGVYNEQFF.

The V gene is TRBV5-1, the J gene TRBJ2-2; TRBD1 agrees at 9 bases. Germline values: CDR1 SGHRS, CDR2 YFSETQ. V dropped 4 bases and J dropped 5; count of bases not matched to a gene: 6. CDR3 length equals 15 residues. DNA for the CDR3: TGCGCCAGCAGCACCGGACAGGGGAATACCGGGGAGCTGTTTTTT. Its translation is CASSTGQGNTGELFF.

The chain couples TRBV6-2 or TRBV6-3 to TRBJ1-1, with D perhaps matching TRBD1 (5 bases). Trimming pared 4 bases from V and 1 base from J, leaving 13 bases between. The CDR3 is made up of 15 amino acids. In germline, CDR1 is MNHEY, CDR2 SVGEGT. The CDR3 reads CASSFPRTPNTEAFF. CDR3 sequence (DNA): TGTGCCAGCAGTTTCCCCCGGACACCGAACACTGAAGCTTTCTTT.

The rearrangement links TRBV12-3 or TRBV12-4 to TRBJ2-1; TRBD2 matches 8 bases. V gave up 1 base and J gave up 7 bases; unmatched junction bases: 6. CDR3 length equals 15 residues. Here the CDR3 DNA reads TGTGCCAGCAGTTTAGGGAGCGGGAGTTTGAATGAGCAGTTCTTC. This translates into CASSLGSGSLNEQFF.

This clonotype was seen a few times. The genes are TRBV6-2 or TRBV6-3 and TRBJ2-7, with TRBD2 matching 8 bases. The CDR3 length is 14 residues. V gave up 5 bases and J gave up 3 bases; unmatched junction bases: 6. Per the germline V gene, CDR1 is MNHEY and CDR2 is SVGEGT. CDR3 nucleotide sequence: TGTGCCAGCAGTCTCACGGCGGGGGGCTACGAGCAGTACTTC. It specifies CASSLTAGGYEQYF.

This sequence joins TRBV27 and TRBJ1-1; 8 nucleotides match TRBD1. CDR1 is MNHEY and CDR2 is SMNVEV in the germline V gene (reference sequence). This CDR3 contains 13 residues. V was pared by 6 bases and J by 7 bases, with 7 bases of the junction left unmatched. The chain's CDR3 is CASRRTGGDEAFF. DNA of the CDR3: TGTGCCAGCAGGCGTACAGGGGGTGATGAAGCTTTCTTT.

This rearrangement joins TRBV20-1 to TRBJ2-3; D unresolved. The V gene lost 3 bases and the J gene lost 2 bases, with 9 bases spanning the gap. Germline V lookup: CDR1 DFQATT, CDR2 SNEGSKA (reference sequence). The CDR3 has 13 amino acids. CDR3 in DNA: TGCAGTGCTAGCGTGGGCCCCACAGATACGCAGTATTTT. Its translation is CSASVGPTDTQYF.

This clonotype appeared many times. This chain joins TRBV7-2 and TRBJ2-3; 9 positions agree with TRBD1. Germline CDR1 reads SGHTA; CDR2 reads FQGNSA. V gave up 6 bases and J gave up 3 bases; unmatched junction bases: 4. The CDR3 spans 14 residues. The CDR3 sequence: CASRDRGGTDTQYF. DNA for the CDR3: TGTGCCAGCAGGGACAGGGGAGGGACAGATACGCAGTATTTT.

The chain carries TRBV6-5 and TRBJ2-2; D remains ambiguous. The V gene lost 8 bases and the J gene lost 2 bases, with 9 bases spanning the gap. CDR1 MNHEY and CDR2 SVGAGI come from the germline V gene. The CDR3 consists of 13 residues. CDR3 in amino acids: CASFLVNTGELFF. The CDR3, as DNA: TGTGCCAGCTTTCTCGTAAACACCGGGGAGCTGTTTTTT.

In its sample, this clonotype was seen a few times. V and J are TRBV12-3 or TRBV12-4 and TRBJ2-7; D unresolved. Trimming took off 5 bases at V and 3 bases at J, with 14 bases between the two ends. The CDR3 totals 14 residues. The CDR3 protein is CASSPRGGNYEQYF. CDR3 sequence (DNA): TGTGCCAGCAGTCCCCGTGGCGGCAACTACGAGCAGTACTTC.